A selection of T cell receptor beta chains follows, all from one sample in a study of blood T cell repertoires in COVID-19. Profiled with immunoSEQ multiplex PCR; TCRdb holds only in-frame clones, not every one. The sample has approximately 160,000 clones; about 88% are singletons. Sequencing input: peripheral blood. The source of these receptors is a woman older than 75 with acute or convalescent COVID-19. CDR3s include the opening cysteine and the closing phenylalanine or tryptophan. Each record gives: clone size, D gene, V gene, J gene, CDR3 DNA, CDR3 protein. A D gene is named only where the DNA matches it firmly. Clone size is given for some rows only: seen once, a few or many times, or a class if the clone is expanded.

abundance: .; d_gene: .; v_gene: TRBV7-2; j_gene: TRBJ1-1; CDR3nt: TGTGCCAGCAGGCGAAGTGGGAACACTGAAGCTTTCTTT; CDR3aa: CASRRSGNTEAFF
abundance: .; d_gene: TRBD2; v_gene: TRBV9; j_gene: TRBJ2-7; CDR3nt: TGTGCCAGCAGCGTAGGGAGCGGGAGGTCCTACGAGCAGTACTTC; CDR3aa: CASSVGSGRSYEQYF
abundance: .; d_gene: TRBD2; v_gene: TRBV6-2/TRBV6-3; j_gene: TRBJ2-1; CDR3nt: TGTGCCAGCAGTTCCCCAGTTGGTAGCGGGGGGGATAATGAGCAGTTCTTC; CDR3aa: CASSSPVGSGGDNEQFF
abundance: few; d_gene: .; v_gene: TRBV5-1; j_gene: TRBJ1-1; CDR3nt: TGCGCCAGCAGCCTAAACGGCGACAGAAACACTGAAGCTTTCTTT; CDR3aa: CASSLNGDRNTEAFF
abundance: once; d_gene: TRBD2; v_gene: TRBV10-3; j_gene: TRBJ2-1; CDR3nt: TGTGCCATCAGTGACCCCTGGGGCGGGGGGGCCCGAGTTTCCTACAATGAGCAGTTCTTC; CDR3aa: CAISDPWGGGARVSYNEQFF
abundance: .; d_gene: .; v_gene: TRBV6-5; j_gene: TRBJ1-5; CDR3nt: TGTGCCAGCAGTTATGGACAGTTCAATCAGCCCCAGCATTTT; CDR3aa: CASSYGQFNQPQHF
abundance: .; d_gene: .; v_gene: TRBV9; j_gene: TRBJ1-3; CDR3nt: TGTGCCAGCACCAGGACATTAGGAAACACCATATATTTT; CDR3aa: CASTRTLGNTIYF
abundance: .; d_gene: .; v_gene: TRBV5-4; j_gene: TRBJ1-6; CDR3nt: TGTGCCAGCAGCTTGGGACAGTTTAGAAATTCACCCCTCCACTTT; CDR3aa: CASSLGQFRNSPLHF
abundance: .; d_gene: .; v_gene: TRBV4-3; j_gene: TRBJ1-1; CDR3nt: TGCGCCAGCAGCCAAGCGGTTATTGGCAGGGGAGGGACTGAAGCTTTCTTT; CDR3aa: CASSQAVIGRGGTEAFF
abundance: .; d_gene: .; v_gene: TRBV7-9; j_gene: TRBJ1-3; CDR3nt: TGTGCCAGCAGCTTAGCGGCCGCACGCTCTGGAAACACCATATATTTT; CDR3aa: CASSLAAARSGNTIYF
abundance: .; d_gene: .; v_gene: TRBV10-3; j_gene: TRBJ2-3; CDR3nt: TGTGCCATCAGTGAAGACAGGACAAGCACAGATACGCAGTATTTT; CDR3aa: CAISEDRTSTDTQYF
abundance: .; d_gene: .; v_gene: TRBV20-1; j_gene: TRBJ2-3; CDR3nt: TGCAGTGCTAGGAGGGATACGCAGTATTTT; CDR3aa: CSARRDTQYF
abundance: .; d_gene: .; v_gene: TRBV9; j_gene: TRBJ2-1; CDR3nt: TGTGCCAGCAGCGTAGGTCCCCCTGGACAGATATACAATGAGCAGTTCTTC; CDR3aa: CASSVGPPGQIYNEQFF
abundance: .; d_gene: TRBD2; v_gene: TRBV19; j_gene: TRBJ2-1; CDR3nt: TGTGCCAGTAGTCCCGATGGCGGGGGGAAACTCAATGAGCAGTTCTTC; CDR3aa: CASSPDGGGKLNEQFF
abundance: .; d_gene: TRBD1; v_gene: TRBV24-1; j_gene: TRBJ1-1; CDR3nt: TGTGCCACCAGTGACCGACAGGGACCGAACACTGAAGCTTTCTTT; CDR3aa: CATSDRQGPNTEAFF
abundance: .; d_gene: TRBD1; v_gene: TRBV5-4; j_gene: TRBJ1-5; CDR3nt: TGTGCCAGCAGCATGGGACAGGGAAGTCAGCCCCAGCATTTT; CDR3aa: CASSMGQGSQPQHF
abundance: .; d_gene: .; v_gene: TRBV28; j_gene: TRBJ1-6; CDR3nt: TGTGCCAGCAGTTTAGCGCAGCGCCCAGGGTCCCTCCACTTT; CDR3aa: CASSLAQRPGSLHF
abundance: .; d_gene: .; v_gene: TRBV6-5; j_gene: TRBJ1-6; CDR3nt: TGTGCCAGCAGGATTACAGATAATTCACCCCTCCACTTT; CDR3aa: CASRITDNSPLHF
abundance: .; d_gene: .; v_gene: TRBV2; j_gene: TRBJ1-5; CDR3nt: TGTGCCAGCAGTGTTAAGGGGTCACAGCAGCCCCAGCATTTT; CDR3aa: CASSVKGSQQPQHF
abundance: .; d_gene: .; v_gene: TRBV5-1; j_gene: TRBJ2-5; CDR3nt: TGCGCCAGCAGCTTAACGCCACCAGGCGATCAAGAGACCCAGTACTTC; CDR3aa: CASSLTPPGDQETQYF
abundance: .; d_gene: .; v_gene: TRBV6-1; j_gene: TRBJ1-2; CDR3nt: TGTGCCAGCAGTGAGACAGGAAATGGTGGCTACACCTTC; CDR3aa: CASSETGNGGYTF
abundance: .; d_gene: TRBD2; v_gene: TRBV27; j_gene: TRBJ2-1; CDR3nt: TGTGCCAGCAGAACACTAGCGGGAGCTCCCAATGAGCAGTTCTTC; CDR3aa: CASRTLAGAPNEQFF
abundance: .; d_gene: TRBD1; v_gene: TRBV19; j_gene: TRBJ2-5; CDR3nt: TGTGCCAGTAGTACGATGGGACAGGGAAAGGAGACCCAGTACTTC; CDR3aa: CASSTMGQGKETQYF
abundance: .; d_gene: .; v_gene: TRBV6-5; j_gene: TRBJ2-6; CDR3nt: TGTGCCAGCAGTTACAGGGGTCCCAACGTCCTGACTTTC; CDR3aa: CASSYRGPNVLTF
abundance: .; d_gene: TRBD1; v_gene: TRBV7-9; j_gene: TRBJ1-5; CDR3nt: TGTGCCAGCAGCTTCCAAGGGGGCGGTCAGCCCCAGCATTTT; CDR3aa: CASSFQGGGQPQHF
abundance: .; d_gene: .; v_gene: TRBV4-2; j_gene: TRBJ2-1; CDR3nt: TGTGCCAGCAGCCAAGACTATGCGGGCCGAGAGCAGTTCTTC; CDR3aa: CASSQDYAGREQFF
abundance: .; d_gene: TRBD1; v_gene: TRBV7-9; j_gene: TRBJ1-3; CDR3nt: TGTGCCAGCAGCACCCGACAGGGAACGAGCTCTGGAAACACCATATATTTT; CDR3aa: CASSTRQGTSSGNTIYF
abundance: .; d_gene: .; v_gene: TRBV28; j_gene: TRBJ2-1; CDR3nt: TGTGCCAGCAGTTTTGGCGGGACCTACAATGAGCAGTTCTTC; CDR3aa: CASSFGGTYNEQFF
abundance: .; d_gene: TRBD1; v_gene: TRBV4-1; j_gene: TRBJ1-5; CDR3nt: TGCGCCAGCAGCCAAGGAAAGGTACAGGGGGCGCTGAATCAGCCCCAGCATTTT; CDR3aa: CASSQGKVQGALNQPQHF
abundance: few; d_gene: TRBD1; v_gene: TRBV27; j_gene: TRBJ1-2; CDR3nt: TGTGCCAGCAGTAAGACAGGGCTTAACTATGGCTACACCTTC; CDR3aa: CASSKTGLNYGYTF
abundance: .; d_gene: TRBD2; v_gene: TRBV9; j_gene: TRBJ2-1; CDR3nt: TGTGCCAGCAGCGTAAATAGCGGGGGCTACAATGAGCAGTTCTTC; CDR3aa: CASSVNSGGYNEQFF
abundance: .; d_gene: .; v_gene: TRBV6-5; j_gene: TRBJ2-7; CDR3nt: TGTGCCAGCAGATTCCCCGGGACATCCACCTACGAGCAGTACTTC; CDR3aa: CASRFPGTSTYEQYF
abundance: .; d_gene: TRBD2; v_gene: TRBV5-1; j_gene: TRBJ2-3; CDR3nt: TGCGCCAGCAGCTTTGGGGGAGGGCCTGGCGGAGATACGCAGTATTTT; CDR3aa: CASSFGGGPGGDTQYF
abundance: .; d_gene: .; v_gene: TRBV29-1; j_gene: TRBJ2-7; CDR3nt: TGCAGCGTTGAGGGCAGGGCCTCCTACGAGCAGTACTTC; CDR3aa: CSVEGRASYEQYF
abundance: once; d_gene: .; v_gene: TRBV5-5; j_gene: TRBJ2-5; CDR3nt: TGTGCCAGCAGCCCGAACAGGGTCGGGGCTACCTTGCGGGTCCAAGAGACCCAGTACTTC; CDR3aa: CASSPNRVGATLRVQETQYF
abundance: .; d_gene: TRBD1; v_gene: TRBV3-1/TRBV3-2; j_gene: TRBJ1-4; CDR3nt: TGTGCCAGCAGCCAACACCTCGGAGGGGGCCTTAATGAAAAACTGTTTTTT; CDR3aa: CASSQHLGGGLNEKLFF
abundance: .; d_gene: .; v_gene: TRBV14; j_gene: TRBJ1-6; CDR3nt: TGTGCCAGCAGCCAAGATCAGGTGTTCAATTCACCCCTCCACTTT; CDR3aa: CASSQDQVFNSPLHF
abundance: .; d_gene: TRBD1; v_gene: TRBV28; j_gene: TRBJ1-2; CDR3nt: TGTGCCAGCAGTTCACAGGGGGCGGCTGGTGGCTACACCTTC; CDR3aa: CASSSQGAAGGYTF
abundance: .; d_gene: TRBD2; v_gene: TRBV15; j_gene: TRBJ2-7; CDR3nt: TGTGCCACCAGCAGAGTGGGGACTAGCGGGAGTATTCAGTACTTC; CDR3aa: CATSRVGTSGSIQYF
abundance: once; d_gene: .; v_gene: TRBV14; j_gene: TRBJ1-5; CDR3nt: TGTGCCAGCAGCGCGGCTTTTAATCAGCCCCAGCATTTT; CDR3aa: CASSAAFNQPQHF
abundance: .; d_gene: .; v_gene: TRBV29-1; j_gene: TRBJ1-5; CDR3nt: TGCAGTGCTCGGGGAACCTCCAATCAGCCCCAGCATTTT; CDR3aa: CSARGTSNQPQHF
abundance: .; d_gene: .; v_gene: TRBV9; j_gene: TRBJ2-7; CDR3nt: TGTGCCAGCAGCGTAGAAGCGTCCTACGAGCAGTACTTC; CDR3aa: CASSVEASYEQYF
abundance: .; d_gene: .; v_gene: TRBV12-2; j_gene: TRBJ2-5; CDR3nt: TGTGCAAGTCGCTTAGGGCCCCGGACTAGCGGTTGGGAGACCCAGTACTTC; CDR3aa: CASRLGPRTSGWETQYF
abundance: .; d_gene: .; v_gene: TRBV28; j_gene: TRBJ1-2; CDR3nt: TGTGTAACTAATCGCAACTATGGCTACACCTTC; CDR3aa: CVTNRNYGYTF
abundance: .; d_gene: .; v_gene: TRBV19; j_gene: TRBJ2-7; CDR3nt: TGTGCCAGTAGTATTGGAATCCTGGAGGGAAACGAGCAGTACTTC; CDR3aa: CASSIGILEGNEQYF
abundance: .; d_gene: TRBD1; v_gene: TRBV11-2; j_gene: TRBJ2-2; CDR3nt: TGTGCCAGCAGCCCAAGACAGGGGGTTCACACCGGGGAGCTGTTTTTT; CDR3aa: CASSPRQGVHTGELFF
abundance: .; d_gene: TRBD1; v_gene: TRBV18; j_gene: TRBJ2-3; CDR3nt: TGTGCCAGCTCCCTTGGGACAGTGGGCACAGATACGCAGTATTTT; CDR3aa: CASSLGTVGTDTQYF
abundance: .; d_gene: TRBD1; v_gene: TRBV20-1; j_gene: TRBJ1-6; CDR3nt: TGCAGTGCTAGTCTATCCGGGACAGGAAATTCACCCCTCCACTTT; CDR3aa: CSASLSGTGNSPLHF
abundance: .; d_gene: TRBD1; v_gene: TRBV7-2; j_gene: TRBJ1-2; CDR3nt: TGTGCCAGCAGCCCCCATACGACAGGGGGCGGTGGCTACACCTTC; CDR3aa: CASSPHTTGGGGYTF
abundance: .; d_gene: .; v_gene: TRBV5-6; j_gene: TRBJ1-6; CDR3nt: TGTGCCAGCAGCTTGAGGCAGGGTAGCGGCTATAATTCACCCCTCCACTTT; CDR3aa: CASSLRQGSGYNSPLHF
abundance: .; d_gene: TRBD1; v_gene: TRBV5-1; j_gene: TRBJ2-3; CDR3nt: TGCGCCAGCAGCCAGACAGGGCCAAGCACAGATACGCAGTATTTT; CDR3aa: CASSQTGPSTDTQYF
abundance: .; d_gene: TRBD1; v_gene: TRBV7-2; j_gene: TRBJ2-7; CDR3nt: TGTGCCAGCAGCTTGACAGGGGGCCCGGGGGAGCAGTACTTC; CDR3aa: CASSLTGGPGEQYF
abundance: .; d_gene: TRBD2; v_gene: TRBV27; j_gene: TRBJ2-3; CDR3nt: TGTGCCAGCAGATACAAATGGACTAGCGGGATAAGCACAGATACGCAGTATTTT; CDR3aa: CASRYKWTSGISTDTQYF
abundance: .; d_gene: TRBD1; v_gene: TRBV19; j_gene: TRBJ1-5; CDR3nt: TGTGCCAGTAGTATATGGGGCCAGGGGGAGGCTAATCAGCCCCAGCATTTT; CDR3aa: CASSIWGQGEANQPQHF